The rows below give T cell receptor beta chains drawn from one sample of a study of CD8 T cells in ankylosing spondylitis. TCRdb fed the 5' RACE reads into MiXCR, producing one record per CDR3 protein. There are roughly 200,000 distinct CDR3 sequences in the sample; more than 10% occur only once, and approximately 17% lies in the top ten. Sample: blood, either unsorted or a sorted T cell fraction (not recorded which). The origin of the receptors is a male donor with ankylosing spondylitis or in good health (not recorded which). Both conserved end residues are part of each CDR3. A D gene is named only where the DNA matches it firmly. Some rows mark clone size as missing; the rest say once, few, many or name a class of expanded clone.

V	size	D	J	DNA	CDR3
TRBV4-1	.	TRBD1	TRBJ1-1	TGCGCCAGCAGCCAAGGGCCGACAGGGTCGACTGAAGCTTTCTTT	CASSQGPTGSTEAFF
TRBV11-2	.	TRBD1	TRBJ2-7	TGTGCCAGCAGTTCCCCGGGACAGCTCTACGAGCAGTACTTC	CASSSPGQLYEQYF
TRBV9	.	.	TRBJ2-3	TGTGCCAGCAGCGTCCGGACAGACTACACAGATACGCAGTATTTT	CASSVRTDYTDTQYF
TRBV27	few	.	TRBJ2-2	TGTGCCAGCAGAGATCGCCTGGCGTCCAACACCGGGGAGCTGTTTTTT	CASRDRLASNTGELFF
TRBV27	many	.	TRBJ2-3	TGTGCCAGCAGTTCGGACGGGATTAGCACAGATACGCAGTATTTT	CASSSDGISTDTQYF
TRBV3-1	many	.	TRBJ2-7	TGTGCCAGCAGCCCACAAGGGAACGGCTACGAGCAGTACTTC	CASSPQGNGYEQYF
TRBV10-3	few	TRBD2	TRBJ2-1	TGTGCCATCAGGCCGACTAGCGGGACGACGAATGAGCAGTTCTTC	CAIRPTSGTTNEQFF
TRBV12-3/TRBV12-4	many	TRBD1	TRBJ2-7	TGTGCCAGCAGTCCTACAGGGGCCCACGAGCAGTACTTC	CASSPTGAHEQYF
TRBV6-1	.	.	TRBJ1-1	TGTGCCAGCCGGGCTAACACTGAAGCTTTCTTT	CASRANTEAFF
TRBV7-2	.	.	TRBJ1-1	TGTGCCAGCAGCTTAGAGCGCAGGGATAACACTGAAGCTTTCTTT	CASSLERRDNTEAFF
TRBV6-1	.	.	TRBJ2-7	TGTGCCAACTCCCAATACCCCTCCTACGAGCAGTACTTC	CANSQYPSYEQYF
TRBV12-3/TRBV12-4	few	.	TRBJ1-1	TGTGCCAGCAGTTTACCGGGGAGAGCTTTCTTT	CASSLPGRAFF
TRBV7-9	.	.	TRBJ1-4	TGTGCCAGCAGCTTAGTCGGGGGTGAAAAACTGTTTTTT	CASSLVGGEKLFF
TRBV29-1	.	.	TRBJ1-4	TGCAGCGTCGGAATCCCGTCAACTAATGAAAAACTGTTTTTT	CSVGIPSTNEKLFF
TRBV20-1	.	TRBD1	TRBJ2-5	TGCAGTGCTAGAGATGACAGGGGAGTTGGAGAGACCCAGTACTTC	CSARDDRGVGETQYF
TRBV7-6	.	.	TRBJ2-1	TGTGCCAGCAGCCCCCCCTTGGGGGCTAGCGCGCTAGCCGGTGAGCAGTTCTTC	CASSPPLGASALAGEQFF
TRBV20-1	.	TRBD1	TRBJ1-2	TGCAGTGCTCTCTGGACAGGCGGTAACTATGGCTACACCTTC	CSALWTGGNYGYTF
TRBV11-3	few	.	TRBJ2-6	TGTGCCAGCACCCCCTCGGGAGCTGGGGCCAACGTCCTGACTTTC	CASTPSGAGANVLTF
TRBV4-2	many	.	TRBJ2-7	TGTGCCAGCAGCCAAGATGTGGGGACGACGGACGAGCAGTACTTC	CASSQDVGTTDEQYF
TRBV2	many	.	TRBJ1-6	TGTGCCAGTTACGGCAGGATGGGGGCGAGTAATTCACCCCTCCACTTT	CASYGRMGASNSPLHF
TRBV6-1	.	.	TRBJ2-7	TGTGCCAGCAGTGAACCCTCCGGGACCTTCTCCTACGAGCAGTACTTC	CASSEPSGTFSYEQYF
TRBV6-1	few	.	TRBJ1-1	TGTGCCAGCAGCCCCGGGGACGGTGAAGCTTTCTTT	CASSPGDGEAFF
TRBV10-2	.	.	TRBJ2-1	TGCGCCAGCAGTTACCCCGGGTCCCTGGGACGCAATGAGCAGTTCTTC	CASSYPGSLGRNEQFF
TRBV7-6	.	TRBD2	TRBJ2-7	TGTGCCAGCAGCCCGACGGGGCGGACTAGCGCCTTGCCCTACGAGCAGTACTTC	CASSPTGRTSALPYEQYF
TRBV5-1	.	.	TRBJ2-3	TGCGCCAGCAGCGAGGGGCTCAGTGCAGATACGCAGTATTTT	CASSEGLSADTQYF
TRBV24-1	.	.	TRBJ2-1	TGTGCCACCAGTGATTTGGGGGAGCAGTTCTTC	CATSDLGEQFF
TRBV12-3/TRBV12-4	few	TRBD2	TRBJ2-7	TGTGCCAGCAGGGAAAATGAACTAGCGGAGGCCTCCTACGAGCAGTACTTC	CASRENELAEASYEQYF
TRBV12-3/TRBV12-4	.	TRBD2	TRBJ2-3	TGTGCCAGCAGTGGACTAGCGGGCGCCACAGATACGCAGTATTTT	CASSGLAGATDTQYF
TRBV7-9	.	TRBD1	TRBJ2-7	TGTGCCAGCAGCTCCCGACAGGGGGACGAGCAGTACTTC	CASSSRQGDEQYF
TRBV5-4	.	.	TRBJ2-1	TGTGCCAGCAGCTTCTCCAGCGGTTTCTCCAATGAGCAGTTCTTC	CASSFSSGFSNEQFF
TRBV3-1	few	.	TRBJ2-7	TGTGCCAGCAGCCTTCATGACACAACCAACTACGAGCAGTACTTC	CASSLHDTTNYEQYF
TRBV6-1	.	TRBD2	TRBJ2-3	TGTGCCAGCGCTGGGACTAGCGGGAGTTCCGATACGCAGTATTTT	CASAGTSGSSDTQYF
TRBV10-2	.	.	TRBJ2-3	TGCGCCAGCCTAGGGGCATGGGGGCAGTATTTT	CASLGAWGQYF
TRBV18	few	TRBD1	TRBJ2-7	TGTGCCAGCTCACTAGGACAGGGGGCCCACGAGCAGTACTTC	CASSLGQGAHEQYF
TRBV5-6	many	.	TRBJ1-1	TGTGCCAGCAGCTTGGCAGGGAACACTGAAGCTTTCTTT	CASSLAGNTEAFF
TRBV6-1	few	.	TRBJ1-1	TGTGCCAGCAGTGAAACCGGGGCGAACACTGAAGCTTTCTTT	CASSETGANTEAFF
TRBV7-9	few	TRBD1	TRBJ1-5	TGTGCCAGCAGTCGGACAGGGGGGCAGCCCCAGCATTTT	CASSRTGGQPQHF
TRBV15	few	.	TRBJ2-7	TGTGCCACCAGCAGAGATAAGACGATATTGTACGAGCAGTACTTC	CATSRDKTILYEQYF
TRBV7-9	.	.	TRBJ2-5	TGTGCCAGCAGCTCCTATCCTCACTACGGAGGGGAGACCCAGTACTTC	CASSSYPHYGGETQYF
TRBV29-1	.	TRBD2	TRBJ2-1	TGCAGCGTTGAAGAGGGGACTAGCGGGAGCAATGAGCAGTTCTTC	CSVEEGTSGSNEQFF
TRBV2	.	TRBD2	TRBJ2-3	TGTGCCAGCACCGAGCGGGGGGCAAGCACAGATACGCAGTATTTT	CASTERGASTDTQYF
TRBV6-5	few	TRBD2	TRBJ2-1	TGTGCCAGCAGTTGGAAAGCGGGGCCTTCGGGGGAGCAGTTCTTC	CASSWKAGPSGEQFF
TRBV30	.	.	TRBJ2-7	TGTGCCTGGACCGAGGGGGTGGGAACCTACGAGCAGTACTTC	CAWTEGVGTYEQYF
TRBV7-9	.	.	TRBJ1-4	TGTGCCAGCAGCCCCCCTATAAGGGGGAGAACTAATGAAAAACTGTTTTTT	CASSPPIRGRTNEKLFF
TRBV27	.	.	TRBJ1-2	TGTGCCAGCAGTTTAACAGGGTATAATGGCTACACCTTC	CASSLTGYNGYTF
TRBV15	.	.	TRBJ1-4	TGTGCCACCAGCATTTCGATAGGGGAAAAACTGTTTTTT	CATSISIGEKLFF
TRBV12-3/TRBV12-4	few	.	TRBJ2-1	TGTGCCAGCAGTCTTGACGGGTCGGAGCAGTTCTTC	CASSLDGSEQFF
TRBV3-1	few	.	TRBJ2-7	TGTGCCAGCAGCCAAGAACCAAACTACGAGCAGTACTTC	CASSQEPNYEQYF
TRBV6-4	many	.	TRBJ2-3	TGTGCCAGCAGTGATGGGGAAGGTGCGCAGTATTTT	CASSDGEGAQYF
TRBV6-6	.	.	TRBJ1-1	TGTGCCAGCAGTTACAATCCCGTTGAAGCTTTCTTT	CASSYNPVEAFF
TRBV6-5	.	.	TRBJ2-1	TGTGCCAGCAGTTACTCGTCACCGTACAATGAGCAGTTCTTC	CASSYSSPYNEQFF
TRBV9	many	.	TRBJ2-1	TGTGCCAGCAGCGGTCCAAATGAGCAGTTCTTC	CASSGPNEQFF
TRBV7-9	.	.	TRBJ2-3	TGTGCCAGCAGCTTAATACAGGAACGCACAGATACGCAGTATTTT	CASSLIQERTDTQYF
TRBV3-1	.	.	TRBJ1-3	TGTGCCAGCAGCCAAGACACGCAGCTTATATATTTT	CASSQDTQLIYF